Listed here are 25 T cell receptor beta chains from one sample, sequenced in a study of identical twins (dated by TCRdb to between 2015 and 2016). The protocol used for the library was 5' RACE. The listed sequencing device is Illumina HiSeq 2000. Starting from the raw public reads, TCRdb applied fastp trimming at Q25, assembled clones with MiXCR and retained in-frame beta chains. Rows are combined by CDR3 protein, so each entry shows the most common genes and DNA. The sample table shows 450,000 to 500,000 distinct CDR3 sequences, and more than 13% are seen once. 0.98% of the sample rests with the top ten. These data are also associated with another study on yellow fever vaccine responses in identical twins.

The sample taken for sequencing was CD4+ T cells sorted from blood. The source is a woman between 18 and 29 years old in good health.

This clonotype was detected only a few times. The genes are TRBV7-9 and TRBJ1-4; 9 bases match TRBD1. CDR3 size: 13 residues. V trimming: 6 bases; J trimming: 8 bases; junction bases outside the gene matches: 4. From germline, CDR1 is SEHNR and CDR2 FQNEAQ (reference sequence). The CDR3 nucleotides are TGTGCCAGCAGGACAGGGGGACGCGAAAAACTGTTTTTT. Amino acids: CASRTGGREKLFF.

This clonotype was found a few times. The rearrangement joins TRBV6-1 to TRBJ2-3; 13 bases are shared with TRBD2. This CDR3 contains 18 residues. V dropped 2 bases and J dropped 6; count of bases not matched to a gene: 11. Germline CDR1 MNHNS, CDR2 SASEGT. The CDR3 DNA is TGTGCCAGCAGTGAATCATCGCGGGGACTAGCGGGATCGGATACGCAGTATTTT. It encodes CASSESSRGLAGSDTQYF.

The sample holds many counts of this clonotype. The rearrangement joins TRBV7-3 to TRBJ2-5; D uncertain. V lost 0 bases, J lost 1 base, and 12 bases lay in between. Germline CDR1 and CDR2: SGHTA and FQGTGA. CDR3 length: 16 residues. The CDR3 nucleotides read TGTGCCAGCAGCTTAACCGGTAACAGCATCCAAGAGACCCAGTACTTC. Translation gives CASSLTGNSIQETQYF. Supplemented by reference TRBV7-3 and TRBJ2-5, the full variable domain reads GAGVSQTPSNKVTEKGKYVELRCDPISGHTALYWYRQSLGQGPEFLIYFQGTGAADDSGLPNDRFFAVRPEGSVSTLKIQRTERGDSAVYLCASSLTGNSIQETQYFGPGTRLLVL.

V is TRBV28 and J is TRBJ2-3; 9 bases map to TRBD2. Per germline, CDR1 MDHEN and CDR2 SYDVKM. After removal of 5 bases from V and 1 base from J, the junction contained 7 bases not matched to a gene. The CDR3 extends over 16 amino acids. Here the CDR3 reads CASSRSRTSGTDTQYF. The DNA for the CDR3 is TGTGCCAGCAGTCGTTCCAGGACTAGCGGCACAGATACGCAGTATTTT.

The table lists this clonotype with many counts. The chain uses TRBV12-3 or TRBV12-4 and TRBJ1-1; D gene uncertain. This CDR3 contains 13 residues. V dropped 2 bases and J dropped 0 bases, with 4 bases sitting between them. The CDR3 nucleotides are TGTGCCAGCAGTTTACCCCTGAACACTGAAGCTTTCTTT. Translation gives CASSLPLNTEAFF.

This clonotype was counted only a few times. The chain's CDR3 is CASSHRQPTYGYTF. CDR3 DNA sequence: TGTGCCAGCAGTCACCGACAGCCCACCTATGGCTACACCTTC. The J gene is TRBJ1-2, the V gene TRBV12-3 or TRBV12-4; a possible D gene is TRBD1 (5 bases). Trimming stripped 5 bases from V and 4 bases from J, with 14 bases between. The CDR3 extends over 14 amino acids.

The V and J genes are TRBV4-3 and TRBJ2-3; D is undetermined. This CDR3 has 15 amino acids. Germline lookup yields CDR1 LGHNA and CDR2 YSLEER. V lost 0 bases, J lost 1 base, and 8 bases lay in between. Here the CDR3 reads CASSQEGKGTDTQYF. The CDR3 DNA follows: TGCGCCAGCAGCCAAGAAGGAAAGGGCACAGATACGCAGTATTTT.

The V gene is TRBV4-3, the J gene TRBJ2-7, with D maybe TRBD2 (5 bases). Germline V gene data show CDR1 as LGHNA and CDR2 as YSLEER. The CDR3 contains 14 residues. V lost 1 base and J 1 base, leaving 8 bases between the germline ends. This CDR3 reads CASSQVGVSYEQYF. The CDR3 DNA is TGCGCCAGCAGCCAAGTCGGGGTTTCCTACGAGCAGTACTTC.

V usage is TRBV7-6 and J usage is TRBJ2-3, with 13 bases lining up with TRBD2. V lost 1 base, J lost 1 base, and 2 bases stayed unmatched. Germline-derived CDR1 and CDR2 are SGHVS and FNYEAQ. The CDR3 has 17 amino acids. In DNA, the CDR3 is TGTGCCAGCAGCTTAGGGACTAGCGGGAGTGGCACAGATACGCAGTATTTT. Translated, it gives CASSLGTSGSGTDTQYF.

This sequence joins TRBV19 and TRBJ1-1; D possibly corresponds to TRBD1 (5 bases). Germline loops: CDR1 LNHDA, CDR2 SQIVND (reference sequence). The CDR3 totals 15 residues. V was shortened by 5 bases and J by 3 bases, with 16 bases between the two germline ends. The CDR3 DNA sequence: TGTGCCAGTAGTTTCAGGGTCCTCGGGGACACTGAAGCTTTCTTT. It is translated as CASSFRVLGDTEAFF.

The chain carries TRBV20-1 and TRBJ1-5, with D maybe TRBD1 (5 bases). There are 15 residues in the CDR3. V shed 1 base and J shed 0 bases, with 10 bases lying between them. CDR1 DFQATT and CDR2 SNEGSKA come from the germline V gene (reference sequence). CDR3 nucleotide sequence: TGCAGTGCTAGAGTTGGGGGTAGTAGCAATCAGCCCCAGCATTTT. Amino acids: CSARVGGSSNQPQHF.

This clonotype was seen only a few times. The chain recombines TRBV25-1 with TRBJ2-3; a weak D match, TRBD1 (7 bases). The CDR3 covers 15 residues. Trimming removed 6 bases at V and 6 bases at J, with 19 bases between. Germline values: CDR1 MGHDK, CDR2 SYGVNS. CDR3 residues: CASRSTGEAADTQYF. CDR3 bases: TGTGCCAGCAGGAGCACAGGGGAGGCAGCGGATACGCAGTATTTT.

The chain employs TRBV9 and TRBJ2-2; D not resolved. V was trimmed by 2 bases and J by 7 bases, leaving 15 bases between them. This CDR3 contains 15 residues. CDR1 and CDR2 (germline): SGDLS, YYNGEE. CDR3 sequence reads: CASSVTSAVSGELFF. CDR3 sequence (DNA): TGTGCCAGCAGCGTGACATCCGCAGTTAGCGGGGAGCTGTTTTTT.

This clonotype showed up just once. CDR3 region: CSVEGLLLHQETQYF. The DNA for the CDR3 is TGCAGCGTTGAAGGTCTCCTACTACACCAAGAGACCCAGTACTTC. V usage is TRBV29-1 and J usage is TRBJ2-5; D remains unclear. This CDR3 spans 15 amino acids. CDR1 is SQVTM and CDR2 is ANQGSEA in the germline V gene. V gave up 1 base and J gave up 0 bases, with 12 bases separating them.

The genes are TRBV11-2 and TRBJ2-1; tentative D call: TRBD1 (6 bases). Germline lookup yields CDR1 SGHAT and CDR2 FQNNGV. Trimming removed 6 bases from V and 5 bases from J, with 11 bases in between. CDR3 length: 13 amino acids. In DNA, the CDR3 is TGTGCCAGCAGTCCGGACAGCCACAATGAGCAGTTCTTC. Protein product: CASSPDSHNEQFF.

This clonotype appeared a few times. This sequence joins TRBV28 and TRBJ1-5; D remains unclear. Looked up from germline, CDR1 is MDHEN and CDR2 is SYDVKM. The CDR3 extends over 14 amino acids. Trimming took off 3 bases at V and 6 bases at J, with 12 bases between the two ends. The DNA of the CDR3 is TGTGCCAGCAGTTTGGTAAAGGGTTTTCAGCCCCAGCATTTT. It yields the protein CASSLVKGFQPQHF.

As for this clonotype: Likely a read error: the CDR3 ends without its conserved phenylalanine or tryptophan. Here the CDR3 reads CASSLAVGQGTETQYS. CDR3 nucleotides: TGTGCCAGCAGTTTAGCGGTGGGACAGGGAACAGAGACCCAGTACTCC. J is TRBJ2-5 and V is TRBV12-3 or TRBV12-4; TRBD1 aligns across 9 bases. V lost 0 bases, J lost 4 bases, and 6 bases stayed unmatched. The length of the CDR3 is 16 residues.

This clonotype was seen repeatedly, ten times or more. The CDR3 here is CASSTGDTQYF. CDR3 DNA: TGTGCCAGCAGTACCGGGGATACGCAGTATTTT. The chain carries TRBV12-3 or TRBV12-4 and TRBJ2-3; no definite D call. Trimming shortened V by 5 bases and J by 6 bases, and 6 bases separated the two germline ends. The CDR3 is 11 residues long.

This chain uses TRBV23-1 with TRBJ2-2; TRBD1 might be the D (5 bases). Being an ORF, TRBV23-1 has a function that is uncertain. V lost 0 bases and J 1 base, leaving 9 bases between the germline ends. The CDR3 consists of 16 residues. Written as DNA, the CDR3 is TGCGCCAGCAGTCAATCATGGACATTGAACACCGGGGAGCTGTTTTTT. It specifies CASSQSWTLNTGELFF.

The gene calls are TRBV7-2 and TRBJ2-7; 8 bases are shared with TRBD1. The CDR3 is 13 amino acids. Germline-derived CDR1 and CDR2 are SGHTA and FQGNSA. V gave up 6 bases and J gave up 6 bases; unmatched junction bases: 7. Here the CDR3 reads CASSLTGAGEQYF. The CDR3 DNA sequence: TGTGCCAGCAGTTTGACAGGGGCTGGCGAGCAGTACTTC.

The chain employs TRBV20-1 and TRBJ2-3; D gene ambiguous. CDR1 and CDR2 from the germline V gene are DFQATT and SNEGSKA (reference sequence). V shed 5 bases and J shed 1 base, with 10 bases lying between them. This CDR3 has 13 residues. The CDR3 loop is CSALRVGTDTQYF. As DNA, the CDR3 is TGCAGTGCTTTGAGAGTGGGCACAGATACGCAGTATTTT.

This clonotype was detected many times. This chain uses TRBV12-3 or TRBV12-4 with TRBJ2-7; a weak D match, TRBD2 (5 bases). CDR3 length: 15 residues. V gave up 1 base and J gave up 3 bases, with 13 bases separating them. The CDR3 DNA reads as TGTGCCAGCAGTTTAGTCGGTAGCGTGAGCTACGAGCAGTACTTC. Translated, it gives CASSLVGSVSYEQYF.

This clonotype has a handful of counts. The rearrangement uses TRBV6-1 and TRBJ2-1, with 11 bases identical to TRBD2. Germline V gene sequence: CDR1 MNHNS, CDR2 SASEGT. The CDR3 loop spans 18 amino acids. Trimming removed 9 bases from V and 7 bases from J; junction bases left unmatched: 20. The CDR3 DNA sequence: TGTGCCAGTAGACCGAAGGAAAAGACTAGCGGGGTAGTAAATGAGCAGTTCTTC. This translates into CASRPKEKTSGVVNEQFF.

The chain has TRBV12-3 or TRBV12-4 and TRBJ1-1, with D unresolved. The CDR3 spans 12 residues. V lost 3 bases and J lost 10, with 12 bases in between. The CDR3: CASSFSLVRAFF. The DNA for the CDR3 is TGTGCCAGCAGTTTTTCCCTAGTGCGAGCTTTCTTT.

The chain employs TRBV20-1 and TRBJ1-1; tentative D call: TRBD1 (5 bases). Trimming took 5 bases from V and 5 from J, leaving 18 bases between them. CDR1 is DFQATT, CDR2 SNEGSKA, per germline (reference sequence). The CDR3 is made up of 14 amino acids. In DNA, the CDR3 is TGCAGTGCTTTACCGGGCGCCGGGGCGACTGAAGCTTTCTTT. Its protein is CSALPGAGATEAFF.